Listed below are T cell receptor beta chains from one sample, sequenced in a study of blood T cell repertoires in COVID-19. TCRdb keeps only in-frame clones here, not all; method: immunoSEQ multiplex PCR. The data hold hundreds of thousands of clones, with around nine tenths observed a single time. Sequenced sample: peripheral blood. The receptor source for this set is a man in his forties with acute or convalescent COVID-19. The CDR3 runs from the conserved cysteine through the conserved F or W.

CASSPAVGQGVAFF | TRBV18
CASSRIAGGFSYEQYF | TRBV7-9
CASSVEQGIHNEKLFF | TRBV9
CASSQERGSGQYF | TRBV3-1/TRBV3-2
CASSLAHSGGGEAFF | TRBV5-1
CASREGAYTEAFF | TRBV6-5
CASSRAGGAKNIQYF | TRBV13
CASSPDFRVQETQYF | TRBV18
CASSELDSGDQNEQFF | TRBV25-1
CSVDGQGNEKLFF | TRBV29-1
CASSENSLPNYGYTF | TRBV2
CASSMRSSGAFF | TRBV19
CASSPGVVYSNQPQHF | TRBV2
CASSPGGRSMNTEAFF | TRBV7-9
CASGQGPSYEQYF | TRBV6-5
CASSLAGLRGADTQYF | TRBV5-4
CASSFEGGSPLHF | TRBV5-4
CASIRAGNEGETQYF | TRBV2
CASSSLRGNTEAFF | TRBV11-1
CASTADRGTDTQYF | TRBV6-5
CASSFRGEDTQYF | TRBV5-1
CAISESTGKWMQYF | TRBV10-3
CATGQGVTSGSPLHF | TRBV10-3
CAWSKTGTDTQYF | TRBV30
CASSLLINTEAFF | TRBV7-3
CASSSYTGLAGELFF | TRBV18